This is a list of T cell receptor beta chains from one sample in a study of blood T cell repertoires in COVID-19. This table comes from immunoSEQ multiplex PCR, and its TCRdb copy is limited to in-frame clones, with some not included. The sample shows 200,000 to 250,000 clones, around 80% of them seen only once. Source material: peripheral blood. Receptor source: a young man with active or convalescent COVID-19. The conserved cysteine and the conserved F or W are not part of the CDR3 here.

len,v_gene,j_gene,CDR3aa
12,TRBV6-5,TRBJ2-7,ASRGGTGHYEQY
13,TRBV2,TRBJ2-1,ASSVDWGSYNEQF
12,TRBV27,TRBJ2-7,ASSLRGQTYEQY
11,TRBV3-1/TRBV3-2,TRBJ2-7,ASRGGAPYEQY
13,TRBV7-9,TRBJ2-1,ASSQRRDRVDEQF
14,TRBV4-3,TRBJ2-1,ASSDTGTGNRNEQF
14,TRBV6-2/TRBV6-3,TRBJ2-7,ASSSHKGGLAYEQY
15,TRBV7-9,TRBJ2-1,ASSSFPGTTAAHEQF
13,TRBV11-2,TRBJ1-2,ASSFGPETLNGYT
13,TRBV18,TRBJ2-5,ASSPEVAGLGTQY
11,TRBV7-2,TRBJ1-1,ASSLESGFEAF
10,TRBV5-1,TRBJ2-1,ASSVEGSKQF
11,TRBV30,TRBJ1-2,ACYRAGGYGYT
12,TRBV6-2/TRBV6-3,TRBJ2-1,ASSLIPGFTEQF
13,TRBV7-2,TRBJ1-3,ASRVAGTTINTIY
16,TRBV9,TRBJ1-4,ASSSTGGVGGTNEKLF
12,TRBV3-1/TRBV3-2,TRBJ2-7,ASSQKGESYEQY